This TCR beta chain is from a study of T-cell reconstitution after alpha-beta-depleted transplantation in children. Using unique molecular identifiers, the investigators prepared the TCRbeta library. TCRdb ran MiXCR on the PCR reads and lists one entry per CDR3 protein. The top ten clones hold less than 15% of a sample with 450,000 to 550,000 distinct CDR3 sequences, about 10% of them seen once. This clonotype was counted a few times. What it binds is not known. CDR3 length: 14 amino acids. Germline-derived CDR1 and CDR2 are ENHRY and SYGVKD. V lost 4 bases and J lost 2, with 11 bases in between. Regarding the study as a whole: Some patients showed high day-60 TCRbeta diversity, which derived from surviving recipient T cells and thymic progenitors. Diversity and T-cell counts at one year after transplant derived mostly from new T cells.

This receptor was identified in a female patient aged 2-15 years who had a stem cell transplant for aplastic anemia, so the T cells may come from the graft donor. The sample here was PBMCs, mostly from graft donor cells, taken 180 days after TCRalphabeta/CD19-depleted stem cell transplant. The rearrangement joins TRBV10-3 to TRBJ2-5, with D unclear. The CDR3 coding sequence is TGTGCCATCAGTGGAACAGCTGTGCAAGAGACCCAGTACTTC. Translated, it gives CAISGTAVQETQYF.